A selection of T cell receptor beta chains follows, all from one sample in a study of read filtering for tumor transcriptome and immune sequencing. TCRdb re-derived calls from the reads in MiXCR, one entry per CDR3 protein. The data hold roughly 60,000 distinct CDR3 sequences, with around 20% observed a single time. Material: a population of CD138-negative cells sorted from bone marrow. The receptors were sampled from a donor at least 40 years old with multiple myeloma. The CDR3 runs from the conserved cysteine through the conserved F or W. Each record gives: clone size, D gene, V gene, J gene, CDR3 protein, CDR3 DNA. A D gene is named only where the DNA matches it firmly. Only part of the rows carry a size: once, few, many, or a class if the clone is expanded.

clone size: -; D gene: TRBD2; V gene: TRBV20-1; J gene: TRBJ2-1; CDR3 protein: CSARLKHAGTGGSYNEQFF; CDR3 DNA: TGCAGTGCGCGACTGAAACACGCTGGGACGGGGGGCTCCTACAATGAGCAGTTCTTC
clone size: many; D gene: TRBD1; V gene: TRBV12-3/TRBV12-4; J gene: TRBJ2-2; CDR3 protein: CASTLGQANTGELFF; CDR3 DNA: TGTGCCAGCACCTTGGGACAGGCGAACACCGGGGAGCTGTTTTTT
clone size: -; D gene: TRBD1; V gene: TRBV27; J gene: TRBJ2-4; CDR3 protein: CASSSPSRQGYIQYF; CDR3 DNA: TGTGCCAGCAGTTCCCCCTCGCGACAGGGATACATTCAGTACTTC
clone size: few; D gene: TRBD2; V gene: TRBV12-3/TRBV12-4; J gene: TRBJ2-3; CDR3 protein: CASSMTSGTDTPYF; CDR3 DNA: TGTGCCAGCAGTATGACTAGCGGCACAGATACGCCGTATTTT
clone size: few; D gene: -; V gene: TRBV24-1; J gene: TRBJ2-2; CDR3 protein: CATSAGELFF; CDR3 DNA: TGTGCCACCAGCGCCGGGGAGCTGTTTTTT
clone size: many; D gene: TRBD2; V gene: TRBV7-2; J gene: TRBJ2-2; CDR3 protein: CASRRRLAGGPANTGELFF; CDR3 DNA: TGTGCCAGCAGGCGTCGACTAGCGGGAGGTCCTGCGAACACCGGGGAGCTGTTTTTT
clone size: many; D gene: -; V gene: TRBV5-1; J gene: TRBJ2-5; CDR3 protein: CASSYEAQGGGETQYF; CDR3 DNA: TGCGCCAGCAGCTACGAGGCACAGGGAGGTGGAGAGACCCAGTACTTC
clone size: many; D gene: TRBD2; V gene: TRBV28; J gene: TRBJ2-3; CDR3 protein: CASDDSRRTRRDTQYF; CDR3 DNA: TGTGCCAGCGATGATTCACGTAGGACTAGAAGGGATACGCAGTATTTT
clone size: -; D gene: -; V gene: TRBV5-4; J gene: TRBJ2-3; CDR3 protein: CASSQSTDTQYF; CDR3 DNA: TGTGCCAGCAGTCAGAGCACAGATACGCAGTATTTT
clone size: many; D gene: -; V gene: TRBV6-1; J gene: TRBJ1-4; CDR3 protein: CASSEEGGWSEKLFF; CDR3 DNA: TGTGCCAGCAGTGAAGAGGGAGGGTGGAGTGAAAAACTGTTTTTT